This is a list of T cell receptor beta chains from one sample in a study of blood T cell repertoires in COVID-19. Only in-frame clones appear in the TCRdb table, and some are missing; sequencing was by immunoSEQ multiplex PCR. Of 150,000 to 190,000 clones listed, around 80% are singletons. Sequenced material: peripheral blood. Receptors were obtained from a woman in her 50s with acute or convalescent COVID-19. The CDR3 runs from the conserved cysteine through the conserved F or W. A D gene is named only where the DNA matches it firmly. Where a row states a size, it is once, few, many or the class of an expanded clone; other rows omit it.

V	D	J	size	DNA	CDR3
TRBV7-6	TRBD1	TRBJ2-5	NA	TGTGCCAGCAGCCTGCGACAGGGGGGCTACCAAGAGACCCAGTACTTC	CASSLRQGGYQETQYF
TRBV18	TRBD2	TRBJ2-3	NA	TGTGCCAGCTCATCGACTAGCGCGGATACGCAGTATTTT	CASSSTSADTQYF
TRBV6-4	NA	TRBJ1-5	NA	TGTGCCAGCAGAGATAGTAGACAGCCCCAGCATTTT	CASRDSRQPQHF
TRBV7-8	TRBD2	TRBJ2-5	once	TGTGCCAGCAGCTTAGCGACTAGCGGGAAGGAGACCCAGTACTTC	CASSLATSGKETQYF
TRBV7-6	NA	TRBJ1-2	NA	TGTGCCAGCAGCTATTTGCTGGGGGGGGCTAACTATGGCTACACCTTC	CASSYLLGGANYGYTF
TRBV5-6	TRBD1	TRBJ2-7	once	TGTGCCAGCCAGCCGCGGCAGGGGGCGAGTTGGGAGCAGTACTTC	CASQPRQGASWEQYF
TRBV7-2	TRBD2	TRBJ2-7	few	TGTGCCAGCAGCTTACAGAGACTAGCGGGAGGTTACGAGCAGTACTTC	CASSLQRLAGGYEQYF
TRBV7-8	NA	TRBJ1-1	NA	TGTGCCAGCAGCTACGCAGAGAACACTGAAGCTTTCTTT	CASSYAENTEAFF
TRBV27	NA	TRBJ2-6	NA	TGTGCCAGCAGTTTTGGGGGGAGCTCTGGGGCCAACGTCCTGACTTTC	CASSFGGSSGANVLTF
TRBV19	NA	TRBJ2-3	NA	TGTGCCAGTAGGTATTTTGGCACAGATACGCAGTATTTT	CASRYFGTDTQYF
TRBV7-2	TRBD2	TRBJ2-5	NA	TGTGCCAGCAGCTTACGGGGGGGAGAAGGAGAGACCCAGTACTTC	CASSLRGGEGETQYF
TRBV5-1	NA	TRBJ1-4	NA	TGCGCCAGCAGCCGGACAAATTCACCTAATGAAAAACTGTTTTTT	CASSRTNSPNEKLFF
TRBV18	NA	TRBJ2-5	NA	TGTGCCAGCTCATCCACTAGCTTCTTTAGAGAGACCCAGTACTTC	CASSSTSFFRETQYF
TRBV11-2	NA	TRBJ2-1	NA	TGTGCCGGGGGGAAAGACGGGATTATAGATGAGCAGTTCTTC	CAGGKDGIIDEQFF
TRBV7-9	NA	TRBJ2-3	NA	TGTGCCAGCAGCTTAAGGGAGGCCCCAGACCCAGATACGCAGTATTTT	CASSLREAPDPDTQYF
TRBV2	NA	TRBJ2-1	NA	TGTGCCAGCGGGCGACTAGTAGGTAATGAGCAGTTCTTC	CASGRLVGNEQFF
TRBV5-1	TRBD1	TRBJ2-7	once	TGCGCCAGCAGCTTGCCATTGACAGGGTCAGTCGACGAGCAGTACTTC	CASSLPLTGSVDEQYF
TRBV6-6	NA	TRBJ1-2	NA	TGTGCCAGCAGTCTCCTACGAAGCTCGCATGGCTACACCTTC	CASSLLRSSHGYTF
TRBV5-1	TRBD1	TRBJ1-1	NA	TGCGCCAGCAGCTCGGGACAGACAAGCTTGAACACTGAAGCTTTCTTT	CASSSGQTSLNTEAFF
TRBV19	TRBD1	TRBJ1-4	NA	TGTGCCAGTAGGAAATTCTTCCGGGACAGAAATGAAAAACTGTTTTTT	CASRKFFRDRNEKLFF
TRBV3-1/TRBV3-2	NA	TRBJ2-7	NA	TGTGCCAGCAGCCAAGGAGGGACGGGAGTGGACGAGCAGTACTTC	CASSQGGTGVDEQYF
TRBV2	TRBD1	TRBJ1-6	NA	TGTGCCAGCAGTGATTGGGACAGGGGTTACAATTCACCCCTCCACTTT	CASSDWDRGYNSPLHF
TRBV6-5	NA	TRBJ1-5	few	TGTGCCAGCAGATCCTTGAGCAATCACAATCAGCCCCAGCATTTT	CASRSLSNHNQPQHF
TRBV19	NA	TRBJ2-3	NA	TGTGCCAGTAGTATCGGAGGGCCTAGCACAGATACGCAGTATTTT	CASSIGGPSTDTQYF
TRBV7-2	TRBD2	TRBJ2-7	NA	TGTGCCAGCAGCGGACCACTAGCGGGAGGATACGAGCAGTACTTC	CASSGPLAGGYEQYF
TRBV2	TRBD1	TRBJ2-7	NA	TGTGCCAGCAGCCAGAGGACAGGTAGCCACGAGCAGTACTTC	CASSQRTGSHEQYF
TRBV7-2	NA	TRBJ1-5	NA	TGTGCCAGCACACCAGGCCCCAATCAGCCCCAGCATTTT	CASTPGPNQPQHF
TRBV7-3	NA	TRBJ2-1	NA	TGTGCCAGCAGCCCGGACTCCCCGGGCGGTGAGCAGTTCTTC	CASSPDSPGGEQFF
TRBV19	TRBD2	TRBJ2-1	NA	TGTGCCAGTAGTCGGTGGACTAGCGGGAGGGCCGCCTACAATGAGCAGTTCTTC	CASSRWTSGRAAYNEQFF
TRBV10-3	TRBD2	TRBJ2-1	NA	TGTGCCATCAGTGAGAGGACTAGCGGGCATGAGCAGTTCTTC	CAISERTSGHEQFF
TRBV9	TRBD1	TRBJ2-7	NA	TGTGCCAGCAGCGTGGGACAGTCTCCCTACGAGCAGTACTTC	CASSVGQSPYEQYF
TRBV19	TRBD1	TRBJ1-4	NA	TGTGCCAGTAGTCTGGGGACAGACGTTAATGAAAAACTGTTTTTT	CASSLGTDVNEKLFF
TRBV6-1	TRBD1	TRBJ1-2	NA	TGTGCCAGCAGTGTTTGGACAGGGGGCAATTACCATGGCTACACCTTC	CASSVWTGGNYHGYTF
TRBV6-2/TRBV6-3	NA	TRBJ2-5	NA	TGTGCCAGCAGTTACCCTGAGGAGACCCAGTACTTC	CASSYPEETQYF
TRBV6-4	NA	TRBJ1-1	NA	TGTGCCAGCAGTGTCGAGGAGAACACTGAAGCTTTCTTT	CASSVEENTEAFF
TRBV5-1	TRBD1	TRBJ2-5	NA	TGCGCCAGCAGCCTGACAGGGGGGCCCCCCGAGACCCAGTACTTC	CASSLTGGPPETQYF
TRBV2	NA	TRBJ1-5	few	TGTGCCAGCAGTGAAGTGAGTCAGCCCCAGCATTTT	CASSEVSQPQHF
TRBV5-8	NA	TRBJ2-1	NA	TGTGCCAGCAGCTTGACGAGGGTAATTGACAATGAGCAGTTCTTC	CASSLTRVIDNEQFF
TRBV5-6	NA	TRBJ1-2	few	TGTGCCAGCAGCCTACCCGATCAAGGCTACACCTTC	CASSLPDQGYTF
TRBV9	NA	TRBJ1-1	NA	TGTGCCAGCAGCGTCCAGGGTGGGACTGAAGCTTTCTTT	CASSVQGGTEAFF
TRBV18	TRBD1	TRBJ2-2	NA	TGTGCCAGCTCACCGCTCCAGGGGGCGGACGGGGAGCTGTTTTTT	CASSPLQGADGELFF
TRBV27	TRBD1	TRBJ1-1	once	TGTGCCAGCAGTCCGGGACAGAGGAACACTGAAGCTTTCTTT	CASSPGQRNTEAFF
TRBV19	NA	TRBJ2-3	few	TGTGCCAGTAGTATTAAGGAAGGAGGGAAGTCAGATACGCAGTATTTT	CASSIKEGGKSDTQYF
TRBV5-1	TRBD2	TRBJ2-5	NA	TGCGCCAGCACCATCCCGGGACTAGCGGGGGGGCACGGGGAGACCCAGTACTTC	CASTIPGLAGGHGETQYF
TRBV25-1	TRBD2	TRBJ2-5	NA	TGTGCCAGCAGTACAGAGGGGCGGGGGGCCGGTAAACCCCAGTACTTC	CASSTEGRGAGKPQYF
TRBV28	TRBD1	TRBJ1-2	NA	TGTGCCAACTCACGCGGCAGGGGGCCGTACTATGGCTACACCTTC	CANSRGRGPYYGYTF
TRBV5-1	TRBD2	TRBJ2-2	NA	TGCGCCAGCAGCTCACTTAGCGGGGGGAACACCGGGGAGCTGTTTTTT	CASSSLSGGNTGELFF
TRBV2	NA	TRBJ2-4	once	TGTGCCAGCAAAACAGGGAGTGTGAACATTCAGTACTTC	CASKTGSVNIQYF
TRBV11-3	TRBD2	TRBJ2-7	NA	TGTGCCAGCAGCTTAGCCCCGGGGGGGGGCGAGCAGTACTTC	CASSLAPGGGEQYF
TRBV2	TRBD2	TRBJ2-3	NA	TGTGCCAGCAGCGGAATAGCGGGAGTCACAGATACGCAGTATTTT	CASSGIAGVTDTQYF
TRBV3-1/TRBV3-2	TRBD2	TRBJ2-7	few	TGTGCCAGCCGAGGGGCGGGAGCACTCTACGAGCAGTACTTC	CASRGAGALYEQYF
TRBV5-1	NA	TRBJ2-2	NA	TGCGCCAGCAGCCGGAGCCCCGGGGAGCTGTTTTTT	CASSRSPGELFF
TRBV5-4	NA	TRBJ2-1	NA	TGTGCCAGCAGCTTTCCCGGGGTCTTCAATGAGCAGTTCTTC	CASSFPGVFNEQFF
TRBV7-9	TRBD1	TRBJ2-1	NA	TGTGCCAGCAGCTTATGGGCACAGGGGGGATATAGCAATGAGCAGTTCTTC	CASSLWAQGGYSNEQFF
TRBV27	TRBD1	TRBJ1-5	NA	TGTGCCAGCAGCTCCGGGACAGGGGGCGATCAGCCCCAGCATTTT	CASSSGTGGDQPQHF